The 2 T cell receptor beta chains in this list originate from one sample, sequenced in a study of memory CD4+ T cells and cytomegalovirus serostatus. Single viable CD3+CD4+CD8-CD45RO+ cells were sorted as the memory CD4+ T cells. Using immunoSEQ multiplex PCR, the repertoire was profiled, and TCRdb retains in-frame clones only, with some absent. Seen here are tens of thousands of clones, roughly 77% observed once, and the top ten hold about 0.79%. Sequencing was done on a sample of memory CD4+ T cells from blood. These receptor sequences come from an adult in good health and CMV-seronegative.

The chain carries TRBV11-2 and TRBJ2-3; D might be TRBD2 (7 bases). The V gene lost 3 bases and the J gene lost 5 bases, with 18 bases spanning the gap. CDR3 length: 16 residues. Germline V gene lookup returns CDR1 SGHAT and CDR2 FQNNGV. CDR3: CASSFSRGGQGDTQYF. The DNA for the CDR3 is TGTGCCAGCAGCTTCTCGAGGGGGGGGCAGGGAGATACGCAGTATTTT.

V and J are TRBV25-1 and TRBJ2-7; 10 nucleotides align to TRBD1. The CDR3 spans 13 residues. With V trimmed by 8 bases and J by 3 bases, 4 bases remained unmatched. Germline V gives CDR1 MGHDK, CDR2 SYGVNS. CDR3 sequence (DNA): TGTGCCAGCCGGGGACAGGGGCTCTACGAGCAGTACTTC. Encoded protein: CASRGQGLYEQYF.